The 5 T cell receptor beta chains presented below share a single source sample, sequenced in a study of T cells after yellow fever vaccination. MiXCR was run by TCRdb on the 5' RACE reads, yielding one entry per CDR3 protein. The sample yields about 210,000 distinct CDR3 sequences, approximately 3% seen once. Sequenced material: CD4+ T cells sorted from PBMCs, taken 10 days after the yellow fever booster vaccination. These receptors were taken from a man younger than 35 who received the YFV17D yellow fever vaccine.

This clonotype was recorded many times. This chain connects TRBV12-3 or TRBV12-4 to TRBJ2-4, with D perhaps TRBD1 (5 bases). Trimming removed 4 bases from V and 8 bases from J, with 12 bases in between. This CDR3 contains 13 residues. CDR3 nucleotides: TGTGCCAGCAGTTCTCAAACCAGGGACATTCAGTACTTC. It translates to CASSSQTRDIQYF.

This clonotype has ten or more counts. This chain uses TRBV20-1 with TRBJ1-1, with TRBD1 identical over 8 bases. The germline CDR1 and CDR2 sequences are DFQATT and SNEGSKA (reference sequence). V trimming: 6 bases; J trimming: 8 bases; junction bases outside the gene matches: 5. This CDR3 has 11 amino acids. CDR3 sequence reads: CSAAGGSEAFF. In DNA form, the CDR3 reads TGCAGTGCCGCAGGGGGCTCAGAAGCTTTCTTT.

This clonotype was observed many times. V is TRBV12-3 or TRBV12-4 and J is TRBJ1-1, with D perhaps matching TRBD1 (5 bases). The V end was cut by 5 bases, the J end by 4 bases, with 17 bases between. The CDR3 extends over 15 amino acids. This CDR3 reads CASSRTGGLGTEAFF. The DNA of the CDR3 is TGTGCCAGCAGTCGGACCGGGGGATTGGGCACTGAAGCTTTCTTT.

This clonotype came up a few times. J is TRBJ1-5 and V is TRBV7-2; D gene unclear. The germline V gene encodes CDR1 SGHTA and CDR2 FQGNSA. The V end lost 4 bases, the J end lost 4 bases, and 8 bases lay between the germline ends. This CDR3 is 13 amino acids long. The CDR3 DNA reads as TGTGCCAGCAGCTCTCCTAGGAATCAGCCCCAGCATTTT. Amino acids: CASSSPRNQPQHF.

There are many counts of this clonotype. The chain recombines TRBV7-2 with TRBJ2-3; TRBD2 matches 7 bases. CDR1 SGHTA and CDR2 FQGNSA come from the germline V gene. The V gene end was trimmed by 0 bases and the J gene end by 11 bases; junction bases not matched to a gene: 5. This CDR3 is 13 amino acids long. The CDR3 here is CASSLARVAGQYF. The DNA for the CDR3 is TGTGCCAGCAGCTTAGCGCGTGTAGCGGGGCAGTATTTT. Variable domain in full (rest from reference TRBV7-2 and TRBJ2-3): GAGVSQSPSNKVTEKGKDVELRCDPISGHTALYWYRQSLGQGLEFLIYFQGNSAPDKSGLPSDRFSAERTGGSVSTLTIQRTQQEDSAVYLCASSLARVAGQYFGPGTRLTVL.